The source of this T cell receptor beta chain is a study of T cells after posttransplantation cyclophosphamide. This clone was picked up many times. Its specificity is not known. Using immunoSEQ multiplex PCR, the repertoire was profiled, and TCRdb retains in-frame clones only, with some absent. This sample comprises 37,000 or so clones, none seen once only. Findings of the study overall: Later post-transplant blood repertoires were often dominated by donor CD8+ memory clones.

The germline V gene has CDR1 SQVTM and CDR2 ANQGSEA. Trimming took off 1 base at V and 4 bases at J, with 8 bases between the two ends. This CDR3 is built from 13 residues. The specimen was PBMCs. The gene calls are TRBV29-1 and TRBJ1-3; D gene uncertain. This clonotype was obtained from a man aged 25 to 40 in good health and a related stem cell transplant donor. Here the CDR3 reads CSVEGPIGNTIYF. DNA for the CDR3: TGCAGCGTTGAAGGGCCAATAGGAAACACCATATATTTT.